This passage covers 7 T cell receptor beta chains from one sample sequenced in a study of blood T cell repertoires in COVID-19. Using immunoSEQ multiplex PCR, the repertoire was profiled, and TCRdb retains in-frame clones only, with some absent. Of around 220,000 clones in the sample, less than 85% are singletons; the top ten hold 7.8%. The specimen sequenced was peripheral blood. The receptor set was obtained from a woman older than 75 with COVID-19, enrolled during active disease.

This clone was seen more than once but under ten times. The chain is built from TRBV5-1 and TRBJ1-6; 7 bases match TRBD1. V lost 7 bases, J lost 7 bases, and 11 bases stayed unmatched. The CDR3 runs 15 residues. Germline V gives CDR1 SGHRS, CDR2 YFSETQ. In DNA form, the CDR3 reads TGCGCCAGCGCCGGCTTAGGGACAGTCAATTCACCCCTCCACTTT. Amino acids: CASAGLGTVNSPLHF. The whole variable domain, remainder taken from reference TRBV5-1 and TRBJ1-6, is KAGVTQTPRYLIKTRGQQVTLSCSPISGHRSVSWYQQTPGQGLQFLFEYFSETQRNKGNFPGRFSGRQFSNSRSEMNVSTLELGDSALYLCASAGLGTVNSPLHFGNGTRLTVT.

The genes are TRBV19 and TRBJ2-2; 10 bases fit TRBD1. Losses at the gene ends were 6 bases for V and 6 bases for J; bases not matched to a gene: 10. The CDR3 runs to 16 residues. Germline V gene sequence: CDR1 LNHDA, CDR2 SQIVND (reference sequence). CDR3 region: CASSSRDRGASGELFF. The CDR3 DNA reads as TGTGCCAGTAGCTCAAGGGACAGGGGCGCTTCCGGGGAGCTGTTTTTT.

On this clone: The same CDR3 can be traced to other DNA sequences in this sample. The rearrangement links TRBV3-1 (or the pseudogene TRBV3-2) to TRBJ1-1; D gene uncertain. Germline V gene data show CDR1 as LGHDT and CDR2 as YNNKEL (reference sequence). This CDR3 has 13 amino acids. The V end lost 1 base, the J end lost 0 bases, and 3 bases lay between the germline ends. CDR3 in amino acids: CASSQAVNTEAFF. The CDR3 nucleotides are TGTGCCAGCAGCCAAGCCGTGAACACTGAAGCTTTCTTT.

This sequence joins TRBV3-1 (or the pseudogene TRBV3-2) and TRBJ1-2; no clear D gene. Deletions cut 4 bases from V and 3 bases from J, with 12 bases between. CDR1 is LGHDT and CDR2 is YNNKEL in the germline V gene (reference sequence). The CDR3 is made up of 14 amino acids. The CDR3 loop is CASSPSGWDYGYTF. CDR3 DNA: TGTGCCAGCAGCCCTTCGGGTTGGGACTATGGCTACACCTTC.

The DNA for the CDR3 is TGTGCCAGCAGCTTTGGAGGGGAAGGTAGTTCACCCCTCCACTTT. Its translation is CASSFGGEGSSPLHF. The chain couples TRBV7-6 to TRBJ1-6, with a possible D match to TRBD1 (5 bases). The V end was cut by 3 bases, the J end by 9 bases, with 15 bases between. CDR1 is SGHVS and CDR2 is FNYEAQ in the germline V gene. The CDR3 extends over 15 amino acids.

This chain connects TRBV6-6 to TRBJ2-7; TRBD1 might be the D (6 bases). The CDR3 spans 14 residues. CDR1 is MNHNY and CDR2 is SVGAGI in the germline V gene (reference sequence). V was clipped by 2 bases and J by 7 bases, with 15 bases between them. The CDR3 loop is CASSYGGRSREQYF. CDR3 coding DNA: TGTGCCAGCAGTTACGGGGGCAGGTCAAGAGAGCAGTACTTC.

This chain uses TRBV5-1 with TRBJ1-2; TRBD1 is a possible D gene (5 bases). CDR3 size: 14 residues. Germline V gene sequence: CDR1 SGHRS, CDR2 YFSETQ. Trimming took 0 bases from V and 6 from J, leaving 12 bases between them. CDR3 nucleotide sequence: TGCGCCAGCAGCTTGGAAGGGGAGGTGGATGGCTACACCTTC. Translation: CASSLEGEVDGYTF.